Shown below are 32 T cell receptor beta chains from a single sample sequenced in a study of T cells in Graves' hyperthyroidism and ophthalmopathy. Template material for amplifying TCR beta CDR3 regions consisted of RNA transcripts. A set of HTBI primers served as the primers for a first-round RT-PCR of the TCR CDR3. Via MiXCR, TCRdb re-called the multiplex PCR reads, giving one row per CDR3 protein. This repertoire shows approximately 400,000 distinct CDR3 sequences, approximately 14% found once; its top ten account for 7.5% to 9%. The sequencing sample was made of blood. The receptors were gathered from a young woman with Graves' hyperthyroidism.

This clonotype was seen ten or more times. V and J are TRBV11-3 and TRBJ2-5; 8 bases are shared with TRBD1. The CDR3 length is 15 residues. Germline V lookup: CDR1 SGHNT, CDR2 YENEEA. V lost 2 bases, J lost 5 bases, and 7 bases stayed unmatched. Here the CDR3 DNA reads TGTGCCAGCAGCTTACAGGGGGCAGATGGGGAGACCCAGTACTTC. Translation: CASSLQGADGETQYF. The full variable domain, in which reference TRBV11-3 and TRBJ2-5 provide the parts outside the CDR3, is EAGVVQSPRYKIIEKKQPVAFWCNPISGHNTLYWYLQNLGQGPELLIRYENEEAVDDSQLPKDRFSAERLKGVDSTLKIQPAELGDSAVYLCASSLQGADGETQYFGPGTRLLVL.

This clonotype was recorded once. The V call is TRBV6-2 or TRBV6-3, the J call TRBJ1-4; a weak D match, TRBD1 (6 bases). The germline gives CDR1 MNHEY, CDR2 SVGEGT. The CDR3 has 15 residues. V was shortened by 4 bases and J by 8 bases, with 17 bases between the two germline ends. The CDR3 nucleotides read TGTGCCAGCAGTTCCGACAGGAGGCGTCGGGAAAAACTGTTTTTT. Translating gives CASSSDRRRREKLFF.

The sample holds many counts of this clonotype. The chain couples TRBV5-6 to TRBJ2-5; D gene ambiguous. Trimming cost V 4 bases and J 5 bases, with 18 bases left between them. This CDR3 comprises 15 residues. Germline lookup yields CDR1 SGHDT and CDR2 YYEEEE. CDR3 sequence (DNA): TGTGCCAGCAGCCCGGACCCAGCTACCAGGGAGACCCAGTACTTC. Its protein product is CASSPDPATRETQYF.

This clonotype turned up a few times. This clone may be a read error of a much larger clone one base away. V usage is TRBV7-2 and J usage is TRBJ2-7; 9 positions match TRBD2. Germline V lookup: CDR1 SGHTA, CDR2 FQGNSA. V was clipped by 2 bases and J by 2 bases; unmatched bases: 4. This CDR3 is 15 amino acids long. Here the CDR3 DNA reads TGTGCCAGCAGCTTACAGACTAGCGGAACCTACGAGCAGTACTTC. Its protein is CASSLQTSGTYEQYF. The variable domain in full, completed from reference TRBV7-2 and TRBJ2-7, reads GAGVSQSPSNKVTEKGKDVELRCDPISGHTALYWYRQSLGQGLEFLIYFQGNSAPDKSGLPSDRFSAERTGGSVSTLTIQRTQQEDSAVYLCASSLQTSGTYEQYFGPGTRLTVT.

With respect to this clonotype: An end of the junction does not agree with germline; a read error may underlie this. The CDR3 spells CASSPELAEGDEQYF. DNA for the CDR3: TGCGCCAGCAGCCCCGAACTAGCGGAGGGCGACGAGCAGTACTTC. This chain uses TRBV7-9 with TRBJ2-7; 8 bases map to TRBD2. There are 15 residues in the CDR3. Germline values: CDR1 SEHNR, CDR2 FQNEAQ (reference sequence).

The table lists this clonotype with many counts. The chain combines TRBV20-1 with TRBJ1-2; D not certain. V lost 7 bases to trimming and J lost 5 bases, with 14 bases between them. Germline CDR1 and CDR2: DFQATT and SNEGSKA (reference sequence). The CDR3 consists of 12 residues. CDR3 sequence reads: CSDRTASYGYTF. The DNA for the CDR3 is TGCAGTGACCGAACAGCCTCATATGGCTACACCTTC.

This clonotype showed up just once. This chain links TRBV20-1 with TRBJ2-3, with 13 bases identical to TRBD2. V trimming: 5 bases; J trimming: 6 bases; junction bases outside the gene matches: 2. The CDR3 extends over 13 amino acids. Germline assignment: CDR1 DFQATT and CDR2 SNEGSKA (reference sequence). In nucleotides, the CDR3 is TGCAGTGCTGAGACTAGCGGGGGGGATACGCAGTATTTT. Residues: CSAETSGGDTQYF.

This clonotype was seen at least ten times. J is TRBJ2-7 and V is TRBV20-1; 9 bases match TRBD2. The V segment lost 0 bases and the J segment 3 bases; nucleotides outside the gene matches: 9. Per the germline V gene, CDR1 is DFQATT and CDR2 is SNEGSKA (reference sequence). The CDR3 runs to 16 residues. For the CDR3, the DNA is TGCAGTGCTAGAGATGAGGCGCGGGAGGGCCACTACGAGCAGTACTTC. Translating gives CSARDEAREGHYEQYF.

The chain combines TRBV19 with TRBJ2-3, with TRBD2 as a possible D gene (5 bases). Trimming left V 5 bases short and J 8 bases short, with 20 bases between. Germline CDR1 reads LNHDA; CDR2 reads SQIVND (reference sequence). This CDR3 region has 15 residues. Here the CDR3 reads CASSVDLDSVSTQYF. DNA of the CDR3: TGTGCCAGTAGTGTTGACTTGGACTCGGTCAGTACGCAGTATTTT.

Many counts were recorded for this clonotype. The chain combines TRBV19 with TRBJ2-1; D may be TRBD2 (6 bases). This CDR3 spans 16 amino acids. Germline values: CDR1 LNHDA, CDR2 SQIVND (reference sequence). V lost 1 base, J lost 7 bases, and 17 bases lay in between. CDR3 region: CASSIGRRGAGNEQFF. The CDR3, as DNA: TGTGCCAGTAGTATAGGACGGCGGGGCGCGGGAAATGAGCAGTTCTTC. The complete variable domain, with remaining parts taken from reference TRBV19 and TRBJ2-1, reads DGGITQSPKYLFRKEGQNVTLSCEQNLNHDAMYWYRQDPGQGLRLIYYSQIVNDFQKGDIAEGYSVSREKKESFPLTVTSAQKNPTAFYLCASSIGRRGAGNEQFFGPGTRLTVL.

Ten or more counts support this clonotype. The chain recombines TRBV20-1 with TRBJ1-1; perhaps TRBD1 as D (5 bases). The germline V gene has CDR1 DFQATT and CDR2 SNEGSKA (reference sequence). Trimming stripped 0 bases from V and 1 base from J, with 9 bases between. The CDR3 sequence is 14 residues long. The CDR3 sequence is CSARDLTGNTEAFF. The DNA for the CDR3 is TGCAGTGCTAGAGATCTAACAGGGAACACTGAAGCTTTCTTT.

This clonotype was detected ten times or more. The CDR3: CSAPISGTQYF. The CDR3 DNA sequence: TGCAGTGCTCCTATCTCGGGTACGCAGTATTTT. This chain connects TRBV20-1 to TRBJ2-3; D is undetermined. Germline-derived CDR1 and CDR2 are DFQATT and SNEGSKA (reference sequence). Between the trimmed V and J ends, which lost 5 bases and 8 bases, there was a span of 11 bases. The CDR3 spans 11 residues.

CDR3 coding DNA: TGTGCCAGCAGCGACAGTTGGGGGGACTACGAGCAGTACTTC. Its translation: CASSDSWGDYEQYF. J is TRBJ2-7 and V is TRBV11-2; maybe TRBD2 (6 bases). The CDR3 extends over 14 amino acids. Trimming removed 5 bases at V and 3 bases at J, with 14 bases between. Germline assignment: CDR1 SGHAT and CDR2 FQNNGV.

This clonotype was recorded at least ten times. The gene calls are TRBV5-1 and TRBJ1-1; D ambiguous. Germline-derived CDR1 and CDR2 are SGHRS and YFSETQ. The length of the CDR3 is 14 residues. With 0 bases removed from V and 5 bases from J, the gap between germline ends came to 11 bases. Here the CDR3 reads CASSLAQTRTEAFF. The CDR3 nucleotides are TGCGCCAGCAGCTTGGCCCAGACCCGAACTGAAGCTTTCTTT.

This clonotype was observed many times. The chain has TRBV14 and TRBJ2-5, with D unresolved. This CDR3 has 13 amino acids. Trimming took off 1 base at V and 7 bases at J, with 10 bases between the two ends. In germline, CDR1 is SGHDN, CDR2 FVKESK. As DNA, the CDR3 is TGTGCCAGCAGCCAAGGGTCACGTTGGACCCAGTACTTC. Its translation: CASSQGSRWTQYF.

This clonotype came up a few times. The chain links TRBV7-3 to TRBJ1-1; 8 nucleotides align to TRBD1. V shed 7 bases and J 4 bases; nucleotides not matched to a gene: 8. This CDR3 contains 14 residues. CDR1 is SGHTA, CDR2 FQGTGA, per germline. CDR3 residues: CASKSGQEFTEAFF. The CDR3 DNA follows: TGTGCCAGCAAGTCGGGACAGGAGTTCACTGAAGCTTTCTTT.

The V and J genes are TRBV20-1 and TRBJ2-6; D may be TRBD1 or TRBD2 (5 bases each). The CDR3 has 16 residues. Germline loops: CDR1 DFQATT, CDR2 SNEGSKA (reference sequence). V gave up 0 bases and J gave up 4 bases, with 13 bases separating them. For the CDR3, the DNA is TGCAGTGCTAGAGATAGGGGCGGGCTCGGGGCCAACGTCCTGACTTTC. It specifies CSARDRGGLGANVLTF.

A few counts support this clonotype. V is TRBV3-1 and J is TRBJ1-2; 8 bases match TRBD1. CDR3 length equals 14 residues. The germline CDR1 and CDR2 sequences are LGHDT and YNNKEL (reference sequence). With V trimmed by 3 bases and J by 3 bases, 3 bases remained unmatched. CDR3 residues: CASSQIQGDYGYTF. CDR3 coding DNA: TGTGCCAGCAGCCAGATACAGGGGGACTATGGCTACACCTTC.

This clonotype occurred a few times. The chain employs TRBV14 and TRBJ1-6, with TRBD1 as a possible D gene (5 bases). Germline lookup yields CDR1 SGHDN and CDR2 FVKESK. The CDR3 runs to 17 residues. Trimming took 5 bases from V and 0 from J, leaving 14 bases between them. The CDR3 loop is CASSKQTASSYNSPLHF. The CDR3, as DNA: TGTGCCAGCAGCAAGCAGACAGCGAGCTCCTATAATTCACCCCTCCACTTT.

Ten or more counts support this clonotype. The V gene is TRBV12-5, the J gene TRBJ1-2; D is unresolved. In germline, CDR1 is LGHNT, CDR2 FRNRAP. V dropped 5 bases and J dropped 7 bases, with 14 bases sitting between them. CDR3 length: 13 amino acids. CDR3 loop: CASGPTGIVGYTF. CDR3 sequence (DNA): TGTGCTAGTGGTCCAACTGGGATTGTTGGCTACACCTTC.

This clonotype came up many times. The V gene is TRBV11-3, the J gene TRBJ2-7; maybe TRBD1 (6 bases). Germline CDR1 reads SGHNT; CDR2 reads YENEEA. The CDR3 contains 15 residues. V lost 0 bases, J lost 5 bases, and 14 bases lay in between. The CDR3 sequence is CASSLDLGGVNEQYF. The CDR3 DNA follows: TGTGCCAGCAGCTTAGATCTTGGGGGCGTCAACGAGCAGTACTTC.

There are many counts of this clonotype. The CDR3 DNA follows: TGCAGCGTTGGAGTAGCGAGCTCCTACGAGCAGTACTTC. Amino acid sequence: CSVGVASSYEQYF. V gene TRBV29-1 combines with J gene TRBJ2-7; perhaps TRBD2 as D (5 bases). Trimming shortened V by 4 bases and J by 0 bases, and 10 bases separated the two germline ends. The CDR3 covers 13 residues. Germline V lookup: CDR1 SQVTM, CDR2 ANQGSEA.

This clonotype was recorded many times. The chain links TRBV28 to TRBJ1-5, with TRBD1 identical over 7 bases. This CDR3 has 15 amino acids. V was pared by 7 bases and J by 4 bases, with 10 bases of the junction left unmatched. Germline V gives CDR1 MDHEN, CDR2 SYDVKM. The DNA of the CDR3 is TGTGCCAGCACCGCGACAGGGATCAATAATCAGCCCCAGCATTTT. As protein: CASTATGINNQPQHF. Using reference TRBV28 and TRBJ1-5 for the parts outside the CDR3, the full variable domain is DVKVTQSSRYLVKRTGEKVFLECVQDMDHENMFWYRQDPGLGLRLIYFSYDVKMKEKGDIPEGYSVSREKKERFSLILESASTNQTSMYLCASTATGINNQPQHFGDGTRLSIL.

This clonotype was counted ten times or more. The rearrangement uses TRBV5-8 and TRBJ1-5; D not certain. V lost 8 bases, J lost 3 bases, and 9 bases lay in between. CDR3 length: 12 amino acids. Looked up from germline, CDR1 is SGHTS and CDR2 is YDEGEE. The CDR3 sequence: CASGRDNQPQHF. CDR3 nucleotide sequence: TGTGCCAGTGGACGGGACAATCAGCCCCAGCATTTT.

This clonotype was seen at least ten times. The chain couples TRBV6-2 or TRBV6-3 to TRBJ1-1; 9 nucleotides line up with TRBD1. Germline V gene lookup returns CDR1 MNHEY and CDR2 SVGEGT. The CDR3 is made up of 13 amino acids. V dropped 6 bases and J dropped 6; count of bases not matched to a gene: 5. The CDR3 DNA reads TGTGCCAGCAGCAAGACAGGGGGGCCTGAAGCTTTCTTT. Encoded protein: CASSKTGGPEAFF.

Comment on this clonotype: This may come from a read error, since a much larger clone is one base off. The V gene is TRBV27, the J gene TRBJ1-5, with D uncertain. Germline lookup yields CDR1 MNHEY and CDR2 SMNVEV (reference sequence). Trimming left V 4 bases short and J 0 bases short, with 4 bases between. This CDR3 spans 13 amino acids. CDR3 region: CASSWYSNQPQHF. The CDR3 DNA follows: TGTGCCAGCAGTTGGTATAGCAATCAGCCCCAGCATTTT.

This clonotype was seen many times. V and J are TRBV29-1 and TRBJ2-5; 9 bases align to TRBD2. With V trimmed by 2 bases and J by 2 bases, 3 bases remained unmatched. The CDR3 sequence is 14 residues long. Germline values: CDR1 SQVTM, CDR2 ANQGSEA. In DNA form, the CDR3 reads TGCAGCGTTGAACCGGCGGGGGGGCAAGAGACCCAGTACTTC. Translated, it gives CSVEPAGGQETQYF.

This chain's CDR3 is CASSPGLRQGKNQPQHF. CDR3 DNA: TGTGCCAGCAGTCCGGGGTTACGACAGGGGAAAAATCAGCCCCAGCATTTT. This chain links TRBV6-1 with TRBJ1-5; 8 nucleotides agree with TRBD1. CDR1 and CDR2 (germline): MNHNS, SASEGT. The CDR3 is made up of 17 amino acids. V lost 5 bases and J lost 4; bases outside the gene matches: 13.

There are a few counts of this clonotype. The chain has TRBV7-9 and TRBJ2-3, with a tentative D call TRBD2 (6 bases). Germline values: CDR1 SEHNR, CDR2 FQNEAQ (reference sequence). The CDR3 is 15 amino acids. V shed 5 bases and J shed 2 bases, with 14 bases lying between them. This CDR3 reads CASSAREVFTDTQYF. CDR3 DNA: TGTGCCAGCAGCGCGCGGGAAGTATTCACAGATACGCAGTATTTT. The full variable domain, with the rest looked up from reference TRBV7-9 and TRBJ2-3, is DTGVSQNPRHKITKRGQNVTFRCDPISEHNRLYWYRQTLGQGPEFLTYFQNEAQLEKSRLLSDRFSAERPKGSFSTLEIQRTEQGDSAMYLCASSAREVFTDTQYFGPGTRLTVL.

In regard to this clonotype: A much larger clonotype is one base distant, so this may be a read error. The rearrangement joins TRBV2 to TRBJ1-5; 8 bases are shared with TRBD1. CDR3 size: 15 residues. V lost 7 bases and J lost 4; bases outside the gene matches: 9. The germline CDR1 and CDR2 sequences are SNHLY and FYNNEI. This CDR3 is CASKPGQGSNQPQHF. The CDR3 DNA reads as TGTGCCAGCAAACCCGGACAGGGCTCTAATCAGCCCCAGCATTTT.

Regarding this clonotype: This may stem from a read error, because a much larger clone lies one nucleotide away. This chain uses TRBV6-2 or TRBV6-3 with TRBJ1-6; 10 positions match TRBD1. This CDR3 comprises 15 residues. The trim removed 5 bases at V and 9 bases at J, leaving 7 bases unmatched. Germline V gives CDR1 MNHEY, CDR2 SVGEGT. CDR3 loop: CASSTGTGVISPLHF. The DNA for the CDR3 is TGTGCCAGCAGTACCGGGACAGGGGTAATTTCACCCCTCCACTTT.

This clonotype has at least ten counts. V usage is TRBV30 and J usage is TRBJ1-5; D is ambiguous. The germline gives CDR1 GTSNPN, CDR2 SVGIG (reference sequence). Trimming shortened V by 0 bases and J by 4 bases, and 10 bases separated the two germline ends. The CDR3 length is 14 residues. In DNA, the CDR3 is TGTGCCTGGAGTGTGGACGGAAGTAATCAGCCCCAGCATTTT. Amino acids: CAWSVDGSNQPQHF. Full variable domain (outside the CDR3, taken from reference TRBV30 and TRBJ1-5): SQTIHQWPATLVQPVGSPLSLECTVEGTSNPNLYWYRQAAGRGLQLLFYSVGIGQISSEVPQNLSASRPQDRQFILSSKKLLLSDSGFYLCAWSVDGSNQPQHFGDGTRLSIL.